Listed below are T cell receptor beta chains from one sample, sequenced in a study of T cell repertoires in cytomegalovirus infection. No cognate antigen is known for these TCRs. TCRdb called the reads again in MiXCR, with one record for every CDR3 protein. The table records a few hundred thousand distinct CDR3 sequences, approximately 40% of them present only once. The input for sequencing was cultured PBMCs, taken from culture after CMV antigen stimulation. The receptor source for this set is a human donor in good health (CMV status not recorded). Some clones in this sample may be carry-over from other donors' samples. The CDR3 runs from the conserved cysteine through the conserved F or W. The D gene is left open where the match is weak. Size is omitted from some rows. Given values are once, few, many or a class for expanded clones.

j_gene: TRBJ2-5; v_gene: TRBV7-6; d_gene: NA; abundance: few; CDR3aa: CASSLLGHETQYF; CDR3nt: TGTGCCAGCAGCTTATTGGGGCACGAGACCCAGTACTTC
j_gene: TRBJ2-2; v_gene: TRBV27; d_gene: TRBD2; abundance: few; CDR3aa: CASRPASGRRTGELFF; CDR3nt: TGTGCCAGCAGGCCCGCCAGCGGGAGAAGGACCGGGGAGCTGTTTTTT
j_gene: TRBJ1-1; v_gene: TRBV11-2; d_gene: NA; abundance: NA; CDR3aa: CASSLAAEMNTEAFF; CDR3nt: TGTGCCAGCAGCTTAGCGGCAGAGATGAACACTGAAGCTTTCTTT
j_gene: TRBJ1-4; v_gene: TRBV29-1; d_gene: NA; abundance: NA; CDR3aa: CSGKQGSNEKLFF; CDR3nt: TGCAGCGGGAAACAGGGCTCTAATGAAAAACTGTTTTTT
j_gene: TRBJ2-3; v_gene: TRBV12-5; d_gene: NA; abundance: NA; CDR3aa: CASGISSTDTQYF; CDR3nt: TGTGCTAGTGGCATATCAAGCACAGATACGCAGTATTTT
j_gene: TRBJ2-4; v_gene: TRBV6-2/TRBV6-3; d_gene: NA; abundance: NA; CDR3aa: CASSAGGQYLLAKNIQYF; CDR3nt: TGTGCCAGCAGTGCCGGCGGACAGTACCTACTAGCCAAAAACATTCAGTACTTC
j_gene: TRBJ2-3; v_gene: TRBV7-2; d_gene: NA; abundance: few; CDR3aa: CASSLSPGALQDTQYF; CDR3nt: TGTGCCAGCAGCTTATCCCCGGGGGCCCTACAAGATACGCAGTATTTT
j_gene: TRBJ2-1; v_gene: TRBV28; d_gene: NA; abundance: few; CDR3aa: CASWAWGAFGYNEQFF; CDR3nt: TGTGCCAGCTGGGCTTGGGGGGCTTTCGGCTACAATGAGCAGTTCTTC
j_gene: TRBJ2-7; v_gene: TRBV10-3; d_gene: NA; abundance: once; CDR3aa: CAISESVNEQYF; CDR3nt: TGTGCCATCAGTGAGTCGGTCAACGAGCAGTACTTC
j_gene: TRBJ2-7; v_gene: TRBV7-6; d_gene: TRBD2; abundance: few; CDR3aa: CASSSGTSGTYEQYF; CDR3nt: TGTGCCAGCAGCTCCGGGACTAGCGGCACCTACGAGCAGTACTTC
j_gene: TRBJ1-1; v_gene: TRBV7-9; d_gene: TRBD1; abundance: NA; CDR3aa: CASSWATGEAFF; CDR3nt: TGTGCCAGCAGCTGGGCGACAGGGGAAGCTTTCTTT
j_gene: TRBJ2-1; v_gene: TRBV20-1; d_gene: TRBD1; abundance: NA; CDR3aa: CSANSPGQGLREQFF; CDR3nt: TGCAGTGCAAATAGCCCCGGACAGGGGCTACGTGAGCAGTTCTTC
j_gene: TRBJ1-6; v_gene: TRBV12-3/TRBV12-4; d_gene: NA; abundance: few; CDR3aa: CASSFGQKDSPLHF; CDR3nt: TGTGCCAGCAGTTTCGGGCAGAAAGATTCACCCCTCCACTTT
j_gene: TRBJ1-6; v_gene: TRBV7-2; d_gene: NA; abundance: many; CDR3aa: CASSLERGSSSPLHF; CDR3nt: TGTGCCAGCAGCTTAGAGCGGGGCAGTTCCTCACCCCTCCACTTT
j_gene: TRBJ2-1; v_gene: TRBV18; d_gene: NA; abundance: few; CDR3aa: CASSPDPENEQFF; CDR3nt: TGTGCCAGCTCACCAGATCCTGAGAATGAGCAGTTCTTC
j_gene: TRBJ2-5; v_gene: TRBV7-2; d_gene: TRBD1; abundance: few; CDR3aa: CASSSDRGQETQYF; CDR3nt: TGTGCCAGCAGCTCCGACAGGGGCCAAGAGACCCAGTACTTC
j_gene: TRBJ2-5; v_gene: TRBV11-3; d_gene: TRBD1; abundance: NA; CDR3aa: CASSFRDRPLSETQYF; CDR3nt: TGTGCCAGCAGCTTCCGGGACAGGCCTTTATCAGAGACCCAGTACTTC